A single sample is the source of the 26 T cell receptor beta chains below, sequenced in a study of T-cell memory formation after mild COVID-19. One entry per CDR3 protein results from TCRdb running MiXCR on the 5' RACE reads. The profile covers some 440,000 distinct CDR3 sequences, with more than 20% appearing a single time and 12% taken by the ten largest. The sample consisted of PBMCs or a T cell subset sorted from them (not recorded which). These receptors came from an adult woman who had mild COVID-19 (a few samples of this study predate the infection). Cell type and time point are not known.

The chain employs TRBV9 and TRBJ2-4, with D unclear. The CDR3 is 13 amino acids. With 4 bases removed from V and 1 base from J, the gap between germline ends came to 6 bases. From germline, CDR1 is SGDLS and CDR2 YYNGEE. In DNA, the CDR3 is TGTGCCAGCAGCCCCAGGGCCAAAAACATTCAGTACTTC. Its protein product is CASSPRAKNIQYF.

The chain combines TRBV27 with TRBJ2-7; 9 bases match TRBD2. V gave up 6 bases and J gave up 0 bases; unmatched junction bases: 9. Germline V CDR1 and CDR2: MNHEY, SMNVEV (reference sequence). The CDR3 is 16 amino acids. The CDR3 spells CASRVTGLAGSYEQYF. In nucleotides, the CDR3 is TGTGCCAGCAGAGTAACGGGACTAGCAGGCTCCTACGAGCAGTACTTC.

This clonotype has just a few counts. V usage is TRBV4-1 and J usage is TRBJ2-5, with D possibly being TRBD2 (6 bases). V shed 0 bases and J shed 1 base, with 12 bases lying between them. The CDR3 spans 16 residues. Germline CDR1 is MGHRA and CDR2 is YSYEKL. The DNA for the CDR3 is TGCGCCAGCAGCCAAGAGTGGTCTAGCGCCCAAGAGACCCAGTACTTC. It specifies CASSQEWSSAQETQYF.

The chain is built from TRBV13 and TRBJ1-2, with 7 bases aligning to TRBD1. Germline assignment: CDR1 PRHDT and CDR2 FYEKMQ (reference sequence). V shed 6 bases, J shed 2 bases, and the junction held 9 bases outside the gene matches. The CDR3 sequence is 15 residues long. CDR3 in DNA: TGTGCCAGCAGAGGAATGGCAGGGGGAAACTATGGCTACACCTTC. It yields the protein CASRGMAGGNYGYTF. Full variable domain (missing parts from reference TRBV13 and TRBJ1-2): AAGVIQSPRHLIKEKRETATLKCYPIPRHDTVYWYQQGPGQDPQFLISFYEKMQSDKGSIPDRFSAQQFSDYHSELNMSSLELGDSALYFCASRGMAGGNYGYTFGSGTRLTVV.

CDR3 DNA: TGTGCCAGCAGCCAAGCAGGTCGGGGTACTGAAGCTTTCTTT. This encodes CASSQAGRGTEAFF. This chain connects TRBV3-1 to TRBJ1-1, with D unclear. This CDR3 region has 14 residues. Trimming left V 1 base short and J 5 bases short, with 11 bases between. Germline loops: CDR1 LGHDT, CDR2 YNNKEL (reference sequence).

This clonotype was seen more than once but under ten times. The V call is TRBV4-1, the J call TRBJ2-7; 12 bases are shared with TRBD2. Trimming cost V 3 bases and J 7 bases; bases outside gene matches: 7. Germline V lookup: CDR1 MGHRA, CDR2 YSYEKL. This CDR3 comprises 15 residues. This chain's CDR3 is CASSQSSGGGEEQYF. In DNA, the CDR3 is TGCGCCAGCAGCCAGTCTAGCGGGGGGGGAGAGGAGCAGTACTTC.

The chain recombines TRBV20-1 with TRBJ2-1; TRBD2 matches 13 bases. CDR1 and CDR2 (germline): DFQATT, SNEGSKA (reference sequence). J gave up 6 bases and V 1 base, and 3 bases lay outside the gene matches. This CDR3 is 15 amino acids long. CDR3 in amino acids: CSARVLAGGLNEQFF. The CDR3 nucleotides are TGCAGTGCTAGAGTACTAGCGGGGGGGCTCAATGAGCAGTTCTTC.

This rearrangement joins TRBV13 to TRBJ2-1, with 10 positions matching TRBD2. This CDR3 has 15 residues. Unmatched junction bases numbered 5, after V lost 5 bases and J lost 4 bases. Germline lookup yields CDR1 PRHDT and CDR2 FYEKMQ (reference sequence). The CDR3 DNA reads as TGTGCCAGCAGCCAGACGACTAGCGGGTACAATGAGCAGTTCTTC. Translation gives CASSQTTSGYNEQFF.

The CDR3 nucleotides are TGCGCCAGCAGCTTGGCCCGGGTCGGGGCGAGCACTGAAGCTTTCTTT. Protein product: CASSLARVGASTEAFF. The V gene is TRBV5-1, the J gene TRBJ1-1; possibly TRBD1 for D (5 bases). From germline, CDR1 is SGHRS and CDR2 YFSETQ. CDR3 length: 16 amino acids. Trimming shortened V by 0 bases and J by 4 bases, and 16 bases separated the two germline ends.

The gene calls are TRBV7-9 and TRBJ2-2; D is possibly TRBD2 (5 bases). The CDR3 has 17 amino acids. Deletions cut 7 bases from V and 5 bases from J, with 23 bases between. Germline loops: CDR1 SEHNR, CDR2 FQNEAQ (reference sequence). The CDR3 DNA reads TGTGCCAGCACCGCGGGCGCGGGCCTTACGGGAACCGGGGAGCTGTTTTTT. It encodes CASTAGAGLTGTGELFF.

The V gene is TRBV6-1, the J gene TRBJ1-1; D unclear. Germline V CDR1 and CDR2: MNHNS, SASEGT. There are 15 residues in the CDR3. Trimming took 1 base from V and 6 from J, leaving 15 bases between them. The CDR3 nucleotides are TGTGCCAGCAGTGAAGTGTACTGGAGGGCCGCTGAAGCTTTCTTT. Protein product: CASSEVYWRAAEAFF.

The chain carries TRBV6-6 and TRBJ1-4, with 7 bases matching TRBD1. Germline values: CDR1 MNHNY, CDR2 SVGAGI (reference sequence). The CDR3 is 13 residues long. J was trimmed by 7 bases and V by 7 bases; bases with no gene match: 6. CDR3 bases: TGTGCCAGCACAGGTCAGGGGGTTGAAAAACTGTTTTTT. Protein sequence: CASTGQGVEKLFF.

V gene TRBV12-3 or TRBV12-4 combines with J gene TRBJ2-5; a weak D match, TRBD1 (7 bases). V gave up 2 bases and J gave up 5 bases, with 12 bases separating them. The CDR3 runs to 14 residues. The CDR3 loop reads CASSLKGAGETQYF. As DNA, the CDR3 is TGTGCCAGCAGTTTAAAGGGGGCGGGGGAGACCCAGTACTTC.

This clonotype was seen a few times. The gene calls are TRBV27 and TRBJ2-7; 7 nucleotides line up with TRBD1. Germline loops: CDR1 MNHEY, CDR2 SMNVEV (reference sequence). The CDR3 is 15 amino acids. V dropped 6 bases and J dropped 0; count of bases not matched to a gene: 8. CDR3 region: CASSSKGQASYEQYF. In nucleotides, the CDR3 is TGTGCCAGCAGCTCAAAAGGACAGGCCTCCTACGAGCAGTACTTC.

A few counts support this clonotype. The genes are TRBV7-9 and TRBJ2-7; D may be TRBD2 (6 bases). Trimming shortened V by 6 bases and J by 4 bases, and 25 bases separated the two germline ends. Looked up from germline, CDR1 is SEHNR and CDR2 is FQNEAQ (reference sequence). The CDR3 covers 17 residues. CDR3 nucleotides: TGTGCCAGCAGTAGGCCAAGGGAGGTAACTAAGCGATACGAGCAGTACTTC. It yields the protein CASSRPREVTKRYEQYF.

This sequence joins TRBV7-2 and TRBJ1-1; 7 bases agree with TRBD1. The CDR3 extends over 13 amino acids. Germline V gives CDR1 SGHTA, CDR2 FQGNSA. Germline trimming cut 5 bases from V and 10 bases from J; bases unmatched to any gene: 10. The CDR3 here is CASSTYDRVSAFF. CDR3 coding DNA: TGTGCCAGCAGCACCTACGACAGGGTCTCAGCTTTCTTT.

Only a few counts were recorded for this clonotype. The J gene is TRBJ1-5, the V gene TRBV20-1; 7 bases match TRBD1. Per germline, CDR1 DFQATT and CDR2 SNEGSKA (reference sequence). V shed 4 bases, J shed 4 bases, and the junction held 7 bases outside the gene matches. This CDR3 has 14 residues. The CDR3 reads CSAKGAGVNQPQHF. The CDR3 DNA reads TGCAGTGCTAAGGGGGCAGGGGTTAATCAGCCCCAGCATTTT.

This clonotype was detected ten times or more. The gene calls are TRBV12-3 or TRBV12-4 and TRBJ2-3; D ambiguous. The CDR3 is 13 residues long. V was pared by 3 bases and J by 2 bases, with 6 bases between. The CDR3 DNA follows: TGTGCCAGCAGTTTGGGGTTCACAGATACGCAGTATTTT. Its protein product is CASSLGFTDTQYF.

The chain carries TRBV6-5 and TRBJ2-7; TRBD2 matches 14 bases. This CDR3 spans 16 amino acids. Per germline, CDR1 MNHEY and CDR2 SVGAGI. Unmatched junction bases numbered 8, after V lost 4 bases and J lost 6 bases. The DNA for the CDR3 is TGTGCCAGCAGTTCTTCACCGACTAGCGGGAGGGCCGAGCAGTACTTC. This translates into CASSSSPTSGRAEQYF.

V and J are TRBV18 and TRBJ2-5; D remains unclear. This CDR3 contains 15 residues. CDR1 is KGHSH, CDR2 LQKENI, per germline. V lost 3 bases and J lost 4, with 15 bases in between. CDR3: CASSPPTRSRETQYF. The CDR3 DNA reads TGTGCCAGCTCACCTCCGACCCGAAGTCGAGAGACCCAGTACTTC. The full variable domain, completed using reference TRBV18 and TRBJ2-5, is NAGVMQNPRHLVRRRGQEARLRCSPMKGHSHVYWYRQLPEEGLKFMVYLQKENIIDESGMPKERFSAEFPKEGPSILRIQQVVRGDSAAYFCASSPPTRSRETQYFGPGTRLLVL.

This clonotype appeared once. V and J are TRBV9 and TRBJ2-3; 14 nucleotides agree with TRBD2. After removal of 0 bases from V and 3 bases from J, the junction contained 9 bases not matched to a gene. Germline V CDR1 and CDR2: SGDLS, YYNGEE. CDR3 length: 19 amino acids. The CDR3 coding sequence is TGTGCCAGCAGCGTAGTTGGACTAGCGGGGGGTTCCCCGACAGATACGCAGTATTTT. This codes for CASSVVGLAGGSPTDTQYF.

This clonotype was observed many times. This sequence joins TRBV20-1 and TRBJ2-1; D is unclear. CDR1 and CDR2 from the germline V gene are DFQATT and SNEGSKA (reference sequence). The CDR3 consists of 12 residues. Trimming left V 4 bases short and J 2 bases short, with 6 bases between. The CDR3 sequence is CSATDTYNEQFF. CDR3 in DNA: TGCAGTGCTACAGACACCTACAATGAGCAGTTCTTC.

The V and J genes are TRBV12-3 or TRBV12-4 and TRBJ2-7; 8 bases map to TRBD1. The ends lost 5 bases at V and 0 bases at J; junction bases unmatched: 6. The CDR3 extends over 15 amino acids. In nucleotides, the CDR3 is TGTGCCAGCAGTAGGGGACAGGTTAGCTCCTACGAGCAGTACTTC. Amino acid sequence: CASSRGQVSSYEQYF.

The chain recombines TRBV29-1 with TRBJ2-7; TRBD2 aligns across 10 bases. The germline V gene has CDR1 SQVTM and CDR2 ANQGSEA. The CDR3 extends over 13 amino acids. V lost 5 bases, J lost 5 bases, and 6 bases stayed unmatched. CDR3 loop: CSVLAGVVDEQYF. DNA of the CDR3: TGCAGCGTTCTAGCGGGAGTCGTCGACGAGCAGTACTTC.

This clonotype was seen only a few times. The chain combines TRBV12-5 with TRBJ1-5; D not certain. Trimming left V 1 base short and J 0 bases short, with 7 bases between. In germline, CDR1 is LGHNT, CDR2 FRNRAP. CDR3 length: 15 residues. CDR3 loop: CASGLGRSSNQPQHF. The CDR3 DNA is TGTGCTAGTGGTTTGGGACGGAGTAGCAATCAGCCCCAGCATTTT.

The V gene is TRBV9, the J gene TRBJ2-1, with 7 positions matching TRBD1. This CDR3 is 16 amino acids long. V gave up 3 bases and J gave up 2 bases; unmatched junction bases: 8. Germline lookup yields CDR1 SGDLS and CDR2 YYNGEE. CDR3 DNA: TGTGCCAGCAGCGGTCGACAGGGTAGAACCTACAATGAGCAGTTCTTC. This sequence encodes CASSGRQGRTYNEQFF.